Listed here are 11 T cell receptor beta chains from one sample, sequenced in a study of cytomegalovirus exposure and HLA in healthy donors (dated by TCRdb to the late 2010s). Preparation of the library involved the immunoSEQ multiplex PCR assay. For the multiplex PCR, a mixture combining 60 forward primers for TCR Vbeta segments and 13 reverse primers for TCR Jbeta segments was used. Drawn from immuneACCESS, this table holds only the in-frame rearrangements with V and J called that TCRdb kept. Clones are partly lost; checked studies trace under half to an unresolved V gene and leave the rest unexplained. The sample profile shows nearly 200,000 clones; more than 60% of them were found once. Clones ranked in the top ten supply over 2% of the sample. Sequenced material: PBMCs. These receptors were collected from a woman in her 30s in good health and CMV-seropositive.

The CDR3 DNA follows: TGTGCCAGCCCAAACAATGAGCAGTTCTTC. Protein: CASPNNEQFF. The chain combines TRBV7-9 with TRBJ2-1; D call uncertain. The V gene lost 8 bases and the J gene lost 5 bases, with 4 bases spanning the gap. Germline CDR1 reads SEHNR; CDR2 reads FQNEAQ (reference sequence). The CDR3 contains 10 residues. The full variable domain, its missing parts supplied by reference TRBV7-9 and TRBJ2-1, is DTGVSQNPRHKITKRGQNVTFRCDPISEHNRLYWYRQTLGQGPEFLTYFQNEAQLEKSRLLSDRFSAERPKGSFSTLEIQRTEQGDSAMYLCASPNNEQFFGPGTRLTVL.

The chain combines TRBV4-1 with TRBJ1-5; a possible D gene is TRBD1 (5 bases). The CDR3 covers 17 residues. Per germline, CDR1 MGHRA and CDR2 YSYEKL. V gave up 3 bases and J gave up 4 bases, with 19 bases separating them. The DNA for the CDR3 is TGCGCCAGCAGCCATCCCCTTAAGGGGCCAAGGAATCAGCCCCAGCATTTT. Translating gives CASSHPLKGPRNQPQHF.

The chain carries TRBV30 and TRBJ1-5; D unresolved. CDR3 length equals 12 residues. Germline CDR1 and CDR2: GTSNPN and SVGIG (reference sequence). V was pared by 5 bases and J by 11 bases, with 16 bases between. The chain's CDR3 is CAWAEFGEAQHF. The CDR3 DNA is TGTGCCTGGGCGGAGTTCGGGGAAGCCCAGCATTTT. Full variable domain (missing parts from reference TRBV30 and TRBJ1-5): SQTIHQWPATLVQPVGSPLSLECTVEGTSNPNLYWYRQAAGRGLQLLFYSVGIGQISSEVPQNLSASRPQDRQFILSSKKLLLSDSGFYLCAWAEFGEAQHFGDGTRLSIL.

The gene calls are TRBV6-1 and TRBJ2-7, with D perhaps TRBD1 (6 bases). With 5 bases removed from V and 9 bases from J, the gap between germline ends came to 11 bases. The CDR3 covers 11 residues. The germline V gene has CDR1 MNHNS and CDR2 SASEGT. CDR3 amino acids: CASSTGTVQYF. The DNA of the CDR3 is TGTGCCAGCAGTACAGGGACCGTGCAGTACTTC.

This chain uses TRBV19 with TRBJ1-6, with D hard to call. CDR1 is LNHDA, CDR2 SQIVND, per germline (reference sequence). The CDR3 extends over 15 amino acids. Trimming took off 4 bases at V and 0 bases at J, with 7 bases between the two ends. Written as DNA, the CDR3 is TGTGCCAGTAGTAAACAGAGCTCCTATAATTCACCCCTCCACTTT. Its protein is CASSKQSSYNSPLHF.

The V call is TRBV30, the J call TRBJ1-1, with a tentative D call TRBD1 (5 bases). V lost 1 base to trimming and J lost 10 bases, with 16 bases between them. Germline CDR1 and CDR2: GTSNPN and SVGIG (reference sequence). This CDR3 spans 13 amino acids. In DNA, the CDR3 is TGTGCCTGGAGTGGACTAGGGGAGAGGGTAGCTTTCTTT. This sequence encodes CAWSGLGERVAFF.

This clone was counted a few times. Here the CDR3 reads CASSRAGASPLHF. The CDR3 DNA reads as TGTGCCAGCAGCAGGGCTGGGGCGTCACCCCTCCACTTT. The V call is TRBV6-5, the J call TRBJ1-6; weak D call: TRBD1 (5 bases). This CDR3 spans 13 amino acids. Germline V CDR1 and CDR2: MNHEY, SVGAGI. V was clipped by 6 bases and J by 10 bases, with 13 bases between them.

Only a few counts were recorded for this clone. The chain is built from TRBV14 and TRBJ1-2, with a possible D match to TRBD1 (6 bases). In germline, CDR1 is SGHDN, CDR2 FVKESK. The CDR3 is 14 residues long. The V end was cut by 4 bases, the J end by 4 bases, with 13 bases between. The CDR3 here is CASSPQGISYGYTF. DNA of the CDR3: TGTGCCAGCAGCCCACAGGGAATCAGCTATGGCTACACCTTC. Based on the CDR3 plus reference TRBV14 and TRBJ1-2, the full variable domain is EAGVTQFPSHSVIEKGQTVTLRCDPISGHDNLYWYRRVMGKEIKFLLHFVKESKQDESGMPNNRFLAERTGGTYSTLKVQPAELEDSGVYFCASSPQGISYGYTFGSGTRLTVV.

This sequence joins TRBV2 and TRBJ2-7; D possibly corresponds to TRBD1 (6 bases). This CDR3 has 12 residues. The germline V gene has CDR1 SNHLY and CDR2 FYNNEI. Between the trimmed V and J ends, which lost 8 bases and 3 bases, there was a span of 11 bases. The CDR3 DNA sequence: TGTGCCAGCGAATCACAGGGCTACGAGCAGTACTTC. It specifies CASESQGYEQYF.

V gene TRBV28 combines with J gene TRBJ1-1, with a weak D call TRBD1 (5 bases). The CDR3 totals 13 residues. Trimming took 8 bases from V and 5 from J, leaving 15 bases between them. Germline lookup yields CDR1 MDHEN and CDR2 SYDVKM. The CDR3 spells CASHRGRKTEAFF. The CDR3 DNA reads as TGTGCCAGCCATAGGGGAAGGAAGACTGAAGCTTTCTTT.

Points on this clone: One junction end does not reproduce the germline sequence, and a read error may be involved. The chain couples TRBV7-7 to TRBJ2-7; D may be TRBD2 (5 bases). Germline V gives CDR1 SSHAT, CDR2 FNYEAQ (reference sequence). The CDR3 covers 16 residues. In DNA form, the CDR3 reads TGTGCTAGCAGCTTAGCGCGGCCAGACCAAGCCTACGAGCAGTACTTC. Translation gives CASSLARPDQAYEQYF.